This entry features one TCR beta chain sequence. The data derive from a study of blood T cell repertoires in COVID-19. Original methodology: Nucleated cell number was recorded as an estimate derived from reference gene primer amplification. Profiled with immunoSEQ multiplex PCR; TCRdb holds only in-frame clones, not every one. The V and J calls and clone size come from that table; D and trimming were worked out from the DNA. The sample lists 250,000 or so clones; approximately 90% were seen once. Per the germline V gene, CDR1 is SGHVS and CDR2 is FQNEAQ. The CDR3 extends over 15 amino acids. Trimming cost V 5 bases and J 5 bases; bases outside gene matches: 5.

The sample consisted of PBMCs or T cells enriched from blood (not recorded which). The chain employs TRBV7-8 and TRBJ1-6; the match to TRBD1 covers 8 bases. This TCR derives from a middle-aged man who had been exposed to COVID-19. The CDR3 spells CASSPRTGNNSPLHF. The CDR3 nucleotides are TGTGCCAGCAGCCCTCGGACAGGGAATAATTCACCCCTCCACTTT.